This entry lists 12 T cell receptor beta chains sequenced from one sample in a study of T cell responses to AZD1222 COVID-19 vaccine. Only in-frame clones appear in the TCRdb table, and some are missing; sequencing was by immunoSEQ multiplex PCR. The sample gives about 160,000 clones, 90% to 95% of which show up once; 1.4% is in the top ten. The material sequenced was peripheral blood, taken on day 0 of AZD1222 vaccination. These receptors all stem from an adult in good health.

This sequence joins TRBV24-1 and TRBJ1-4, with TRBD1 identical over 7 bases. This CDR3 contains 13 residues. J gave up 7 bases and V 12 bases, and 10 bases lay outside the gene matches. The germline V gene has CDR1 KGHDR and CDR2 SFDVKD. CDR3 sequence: CASEGQTVEKLFF. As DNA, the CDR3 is TGTGCCTCCGAGGGACAGACAGTTGAAAAACTGTTTTTT.

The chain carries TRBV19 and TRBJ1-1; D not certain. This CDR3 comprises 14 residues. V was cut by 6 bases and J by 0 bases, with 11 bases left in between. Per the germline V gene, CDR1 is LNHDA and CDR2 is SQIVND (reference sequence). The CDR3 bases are TGTGCCAGTAGGTCGACTTCGATGAACACTGAAGCTTTCTTT. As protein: CASRSTSMNTEAFF. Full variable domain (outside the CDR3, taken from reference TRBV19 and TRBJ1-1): DGGITQSPKYLFRKEGQNVTLSCEQNLNHDAMYWYRQDPGQGLRLIYYSQIVNDFQKGDIAEGYSVSREKKESFPLTVTSAQKNPTAFYLCASRSTSMNTEAFFGQGTRLTVV.

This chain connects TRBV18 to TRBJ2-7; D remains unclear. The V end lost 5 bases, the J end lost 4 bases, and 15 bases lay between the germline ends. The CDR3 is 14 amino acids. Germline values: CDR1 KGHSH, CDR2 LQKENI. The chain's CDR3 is CASSSPVNAYEQYF. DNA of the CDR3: TGTGCCAGCTCAAGTCCAGTGAACGCTTACGAGCAGTACTTC.

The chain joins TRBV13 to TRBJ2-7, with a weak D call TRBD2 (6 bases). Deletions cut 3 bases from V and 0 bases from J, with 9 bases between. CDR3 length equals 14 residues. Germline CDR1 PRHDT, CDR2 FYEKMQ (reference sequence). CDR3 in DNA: TGTGCCAGCAGCTTGCGGGGCACCTCCTACGAGCAGTACTTC. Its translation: CASSLRGTSYEQYF.

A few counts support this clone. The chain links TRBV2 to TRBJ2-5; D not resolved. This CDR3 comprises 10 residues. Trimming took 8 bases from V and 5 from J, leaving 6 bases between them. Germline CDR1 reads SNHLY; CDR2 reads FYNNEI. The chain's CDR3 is CASSVETQYF. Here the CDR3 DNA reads TGTGCCAGCTCGGTCGAGACCCAGTACTTC.

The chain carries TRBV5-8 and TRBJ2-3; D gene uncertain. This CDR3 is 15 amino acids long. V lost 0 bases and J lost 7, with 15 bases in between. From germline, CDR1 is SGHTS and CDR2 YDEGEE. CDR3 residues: CASSLEGYSENTQYF. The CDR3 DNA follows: TGTGCCAGCAGCTTGGAGGGTTACAGCGAGAATACGCAGTATTTT.

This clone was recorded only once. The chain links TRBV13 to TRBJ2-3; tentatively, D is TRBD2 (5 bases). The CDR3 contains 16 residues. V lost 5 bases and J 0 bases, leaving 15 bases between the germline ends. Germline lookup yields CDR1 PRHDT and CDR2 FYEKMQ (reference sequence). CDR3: CASSPIGGPSTDTQYF. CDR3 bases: TGTGCCAGCAGCCCTATCGGCGGGCCTAGCACAGATACGCAGTATTTT.

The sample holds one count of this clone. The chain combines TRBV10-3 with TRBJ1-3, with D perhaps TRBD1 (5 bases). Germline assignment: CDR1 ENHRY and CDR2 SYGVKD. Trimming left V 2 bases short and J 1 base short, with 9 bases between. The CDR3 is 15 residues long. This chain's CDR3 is CAISEGRVSGNTIYF. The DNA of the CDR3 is TGTGCCATCAGTGAGGGCAGGGTTTCTGGAAACACCATATATTTT.

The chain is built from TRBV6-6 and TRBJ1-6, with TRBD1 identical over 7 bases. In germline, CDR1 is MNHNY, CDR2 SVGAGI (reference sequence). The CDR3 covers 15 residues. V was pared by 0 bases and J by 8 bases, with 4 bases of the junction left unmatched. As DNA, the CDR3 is TGTGCCAGCAGTTACTCGGGACAGAGGGATTCACCCCTCCACTTT. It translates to CASSYSGQRDSPLHF.

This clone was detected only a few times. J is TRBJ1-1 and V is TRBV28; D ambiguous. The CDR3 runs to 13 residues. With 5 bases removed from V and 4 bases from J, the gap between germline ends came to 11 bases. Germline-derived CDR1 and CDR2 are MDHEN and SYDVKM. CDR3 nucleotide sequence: TGTGCCAGCAGTACTCTCCGGGGCACTGAAGCTTTCTTT. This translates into CASSTLRGTEAFF.

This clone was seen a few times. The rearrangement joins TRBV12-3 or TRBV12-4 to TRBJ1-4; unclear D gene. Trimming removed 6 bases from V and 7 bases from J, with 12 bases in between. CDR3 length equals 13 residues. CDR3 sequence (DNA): TGTGCCAGCAGGACACGTTGGGGTGAAAAACTGTTTTTT. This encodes CASRTRWGEKLFF.

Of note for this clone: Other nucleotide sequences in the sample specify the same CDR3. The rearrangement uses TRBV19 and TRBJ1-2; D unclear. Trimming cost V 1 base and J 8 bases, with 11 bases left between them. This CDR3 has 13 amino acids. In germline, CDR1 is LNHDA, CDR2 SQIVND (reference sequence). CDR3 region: CASSIGGSGGYTF. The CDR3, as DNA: TGTGCCAGTAGTATAGGCGGGTCGGGAGGCTACACCTTC.